These 20 T cell receptor beta chains came from one sample sequenced in a study of shared clonotypes between healthy human individuals. Profiling relied on immunoSEQ multiplex PCR, and the TCRdb table lists in-frame clones only, not all of them. In the table there are over 400,000 clones, approximately 84% of which are singletons. Sequencing input: PBMCs. Receptors originate from a woman in her forties in good health. Some clones in this sample may be carry-over from other donors' samples.

The rearrangement links TRBV15 to TRBJ2-7; D unresolved. Deletions cut 6 bases from V and 0 bases from J, with 12 bases between. This CDR3 contains 14 residues. CDR1 LNHNV and CDR2 YYDKDF come from the germline V gene (reference sequence). The chain's CDR3 is CATRAELFSYEQYF. The CDR3 nucleotides are TGTGCCACCAGGGCCGAGCTCTTCTCCTACGAGCAGTACTTC.

Turning to this clone: A far larger clone is one base from this, pointing to a likely read error. V usage is TRBV5-1 and J usage is TRBJ2-2; 12 nucleotides align to TRBD1. The germline V gene has CDR1 SGHRS and CDR2 YFSETQ. There are 16 residues in the CDR3. This CDR3 is CSSSLGTGGGTGELFF. The CDR3 DNA follows: TGCTCCAGCAGCTTGGGGACAGGGGGCGGCACCGGGGAGCTGTTTTTT.

The rearrangement uses TRBV2 and TRBJ1-2, with D maybe TRBD1 (5 bases). Trimming cost V 3 bases and J 2 bases, with 10 bases left between them. The length of the CDR3 is 14 residues. Germline values: CDR1 SNHLY, CDR2 FYNNEI. CDR3 sequence (DNA): TGTGCCAGCAGTGAGGGGCTATTAAACTATGGCTACACCTTC. Protein product: CASSEGLLNYGYTF.

V and J are TRBV7-3 and TRBJ2-3; D unclear. The V gene's germline CDR1 is SGHTA and CDR2 FQGTGA. The ends were cut back, 3 bases at V and 12 bases at J, with 16 bases in the middle. CDR3 length: 13 residues. CDR3 protein: CASSFSSGSIQYF. The DNA of the CDR3 is TGTGCCAGCAGCTTTTCGTCCGGTTCGATCCAGTATTTT.

The chain employs TRBV2 and TRBJ2-6; D not resolved. CDR3 length equals 15 residues. Germline loops: CDR1 SNHLY, CDR2 FYNNEI. The V and J ends lost 5 bases and 0 bases respectively, with 8 bases between them. CDR3 DNA: TGTGCCAGCAGTCTCCAGAGCTCTGGGGCCAACGTCCTGACTTTC. Protein: CASSLQSSGANVLTF.

This clone has ten or more counts. The sample has other DNA sequences that encode this CDR3 too. This chain links TRBV30 with TRBJ1-1; D is unresolved. CDR1 GTSNPN and CDR2 SVGIG come from the germline V gene (reference sequence). CDR3 size: 14 residues. V gave up 0 bases and J gave up 0 bases, with 8 bases separating them. The CDR3 nucleotides are TGTGCCTGGAGTGTAACGGAGATGAACACTGAAGCTTTCTTT. Encoded protein: CAWSVTEMNTEAFF. Variable domain in full (rest from reference TRBV30 and TRBJ1-1): SQTIHQWPATLVQPVGSPLSLECTVEGTSNPNLYWYRQAAGRGLQLLFYSVGIGQISSEVPQNLSASRPQDRQFILSSKKLLLSDSGFYLCAWSVTEMNTEAFFGQGTRLTVV.

V is TRBV28 and J is TRBJ2-7; TRBD1 is a possible D gene (5 bases). The CDR3 covers 12 residues. Germline CDR1 MDHEN, CDR2 SYDVKM. V was shortened by 6 bases and J by 6 bases, with 12 bases between the two germline ends. DNA of the CDR3: TGTGCCAGCAGCCTAGACAGCATCGAGCAGTACTTC. Translating it yields CASSLDSIEQYF.

The rearrangement links TRBV5-1 to TRBJ2-7; 8 nucleotides match TRBD1. Germline V gene sequence: CDR1 SGHRS, CDR2 YFSETQ. The CDR3 sequence is 14 residues long. V gave up 4 bases and J gave up 6 bases; unmatched junction bases: 9. The CDR3 sequence: CASSATGDIGEQYF. The DNA for the CDR3 is TGCGCCAGCAGCGCGACAGGGGATATCGGCGAGCAGTACTTC. Full variable domain (outside the CDR3, taken from reference TRBV5-1 and TRBJ2-7): KAGVTQTPRYLIKTRGQQVTLSCSPISGHRSVSWYQQTPGQGLQFLFEYFSETQRNKGNFPGRFSGRQFSNSRSEMNVSTLELGDSALYLCASSATGDIGEQYFGPGTRLTVT.

This clone appeared a few times. V is TRBV28 and J is TRBJ2-7; 12 nucleotides agree with TRBD2. The junction had 11 bases not matched to a gene; V was cut back by 4 bases and J by 4 bases. The CDR3 sequence is 17 residues long. The germline CDR1 and CDR2 sequences are MDHEN and SYDVKM. The CDR3 protein is CASSSRGLAGGGYEQYF. For the CDR3, the DNA is TGTGCCAGCAGTTCCCGTGGGCTAGCGGGAGGGGGGTACGAGCAGTACTTC.

This clone was recorded once. A much bigger clone sits one base away, suggesting this may be a read error. Other nucleotide sequences from this sample produce the same CDR3. The chain uses TRBV7-8 and TRBJ2-1; no clear D gene. Germline assignment: CDR1 SGHVS and CDR2 FQNEAQ. This CDR3 is built from 15 residues. The V end lost 1 base, the J end lost 6 bases, and 13 bases lay between the germline ends. The CDR3 region has the DNA TGTGCCAGCAGCTTAGGGTCTCTCGCTGGCAATGAGCAGTTCTTC. This gives the protein CASSLGSLAGNEQFF.

The rearrangement joins TRBV28 to TRBJ1-2; no reliable D call. The V gene lost 1 base and the J gene lost 2 bases, with 11 bases spanning the gap. CDR1 and CDR2 from the germline V gene are MDHEN and SYDVKM. The CDR3 has 15 residues. The CDR3, as DNA: TGTGCCAGCAGTTTATCTTCAGGCTTCAACTATGGCTACACCTTC. This translates into CASSLSSGFNYGYTF.

A few counts support this clone. V and J are TRBV18 and TRBJ1-2; no reliable D call. The V and J ends lost 2 bases and 4 bases respectively, with 17 bases between them. Germline CDR1 reads KGHSH; CDR2 reads LQKENI. The CDR3 spans 16 residues. This CDR3 is CASSPAPELRGYGYTF. As DNA, the CDR3 is TGTGCCAGCTCACCAGCCCCTGAATTACGGGGCTATGGCTACACCTTC.

This sequence joins TRBV10-1 and TRBJ2-7; 8 nucleotides align to TRBD1. J lost 5 bases, V lost 5 bases, and 5 bases had no gene match. The CDR3 loop spans 13 amino acids. Germline V gene lookup returns CDR1 WNHNN and CDR2 SYGVQD (reference sequence). The CDR3 is CASSRSRGHEQYF. The CDR3 DNA reads TGCGCCAGCAGTAGAAGCAGGGGGCACGAGCAGTACTTC.

The CDR3 DNA is TGCACCAGCAGCCAAGCGGACAGGAGCTCTGGAAACACCATATATTTT. This gives the protein CTSSQADRSSGNTIYF. J is TRBJ1-3 and V is TRBV1; TRBD1 was called by the table and not checked on the DNA. TRBV1 represents a pseudogene. The CDR3 extends over 16 amino acids.

This clone was seen just once. The chain recombines TRBV21-1 with TRBJ2-7; no check of the table's D call, TRBD2, against the DNA was made. TRBV21-1 is annotated as a pseudogene. The CDR3 length is 15 residues. CDR3 loop: CASSMTRRGTGEQYF. In nucleotides, the CDR3 is TGTGCCAGCAGCATGACTAGAAGGGGAACGGGCGAGCAGTACTTC.

As for this clone: A read error is the likely source, as a far larger clone sits one nucleotide away. The V gene is TRBV7-2, the J gene TRBJ2-3; 7 bases align to TRBD2. The ends lost 3 bases at V and 7 bases at J; junction bases unmatched: 7. The CDR3 consists of 14 residues. Per the germline V gene, CDR1 is SGHTA and CDR2 is FQGNSA. The CDR3 sequence is CASSFGGSYNTQYF. The DNA of the CDR3 is TGTGCCAGCAGCTTTGGCGGGAGTTACAATACGCAGTATTTT.

J is TRBJ2-2 and V is TRBV29-1, with 12 bases lining up with TRBD1. Germline assignment: CDR1 SQVTM and CDR2 ANQGSEA. V trimming: 6 bases; J trimming: 6 bases; junction bases outside the gene matches: 5. The CDR3 covers 14 residues. The CDR3 here is CSVVRDRGPGELFF. CDR3 coding DNA: TGCAGCGTAGTTCGGGACAGGGGGCCCGGGGAGCTGTTTTTT.

As concerns this clone: With only one base between it and a far larger clone, this is likely a read error. The chain couples TRBV11-2 to TRBJ1-2; 10 bases line up with TRBD1. The germline V gene encodes CDR1 SGHAT and CDR2 FQNNGV. This CDR3 comprises 15 residues. In nucleotides, the CDR3 is TGTGCCAGCAGCCCTCGGACAGGGGGGAGGTATGGCTACGCCTTC. Translating gives CASSPRTGGRYGYAF.

Points on this clone: This sample includes further DNA sequences coding for the same CDR3. J is TRBJ1-2 and V is TRBV7-2; 10 bases match TRBD1. The CDR3 has 13 residues. Germline CDR1 reads SGHTA; CDR2 reads FQGNSA. Trimming at V came to 4 bases and at J to 5 bases, leaving 1 base not matched to a gene. The CDR3 region is CASSSGQGYGYTF. CDR3 in DNA: TGTGCCAGCAGCTCGGGACAGGGGTATGGCTACACCTTC.

This clone has a handful of counts. V gene TRBV4-2 combines with J gene TRBJ2-2; D remains unclear. Germline V gene sequence: CDR1 LGHNA, CDR2 YNFKEQ. The V end was cut by 0 bases, the J end by 6 bases, with 11 bases between. The CDR3 covers 15 residues. The chain's CDR3 is CASSQDYAGSGELFF. CDR3 bases: TGTGCCAGCAGCCAAGACTACGCCGGGTCCGGGGAGCTGTTTTTT.